The 9 T cell receptor beta chains listed next were all sequenced from one sample in a study of T cells in Graves' hyperthyroidism and ophthalmopathy. It was RNA transcripts that yielded the amplified TCR beta CDR3 regions. First-round RT-PCR with HTBI primers amplified the TCR CDR3 region. In TCRdb, the multiplex PCR reads were re-called with MiXCR into one record per CDR3 protein. The data contain roughly 700,000 distinct CDR3 sequences, 15% to 20% of them seen just once; the ten biggest clones take up about a sixth. Sequencing used blood. The receptors were sampled from a man aged 45-60 years with Graves' hyperthyroidism.

This rearrangement joins TRBV6-5 to TRBJ2-2; 9 nucleotides agree with TRBD2. The V gene's germline CDR1 is MNHEY and CDR2 SVGAGI. This CDR3 is built from 17 residues. After removal of 1 base from V and 1 base from J, the junction contained 4 bases not matched to a gene. The chain's CDR3 is CASSYFAGGMNTGELFF. CDR3 bases: TGTGCCAGCAGTTACTTCGCGGGAGGGATGAACACCGGGGAGCTGTTTTTT.

This clonotype has more than one count but fewer than ten. The V call is TRBV28, the J call TRBJ1-2, with D maybe TRBD1 (5 bases). CDR1 is MDHEN, CDR2 SYDVKM, per germline. The CDR3 consists of 16 residues. V dropped 6 bases and J dropped 5 bases, with 22 bases sitting between them. CDR3 amino acids: CASRRLATGVGYGYTF. In nucleotides, the CDR3 is TGTGCCAGCAGGCGCCTCGCGACGGGGGTGGGATATGGCTACACCTTC.

This clonotype came up many times. V is TRBV19 and J is TRBJ2-7; D not certain. The V and J ends lost 3 bases and 3 bases respectively, with 6 bases between them. The CDR3 extends over 12 amino acids. CDR1 LNHDA and CDR2 SQIVND come from the germline V gene (reference sequence). The CDR3 nucleotides read TGTGCCAGTAGTATCGGTGGCTACGAGCAGTACTTC. It translates to CASSIGGYEQYF.

The chain couples TRBV30 to TRBJ1-4; no firm D call. Germline CDR1 GTSNPN, CDR2 SVGIG (reference sequence). V lost 2 bases and J 7 bases, leaving 8 bases between the germline ends. There are 12 residues in the CDR3. The CDR3 spells CAWSRVSEKLFF. In DNA, the CDR3 is TGTGCCTGGAGTCGGGTTTCTGAAAAACTGTTTTTT.

This clonotype was detected a few times. The genes are TRBV30 and TRBJ1-5; D gene uncertain. Germline V gives CDR1 GTSNPN, CDR2 SVGIG (reference sequence). The ends were cut back, 1 base at V and 4 bases at J, with 8 bases in the middle. The CDR3 extends over 13 amino acids. CDR3 nucleotide sequence: TGTGCCTGGAGTGACACTCGTAATCAGCCCCAGCATTTT. It is translated as CAWSDTRNQPQHF.

As concerns this clonotype: A single base separates this from a much larger clone, so it may be a read error. The chain links TRBV12-3 or TRBV12-4 to TRBJ2-7; tentative D call: TRBD2 (6 bases). The CDR3 has 13 residues. The chain's CDR3 is CASNLLAASEQYF. Here the CDR3 DNA reads TGTGCCAGCAATTTACTAGCTGCAAGCGAGCAGTACTTC.

The J gene is TRBJ2-1, the V gene TRBV20-1, with 10 nucleotides matching TRBD2. Germline-derived CDR1 and CDR2 are DFQATT and SNEGSKA (reference sequence). The CDR3 extends over 17 amino acids. J lost 8 bases, V lost 5 bases, and 18 bases had no gene match. The CDR3 here is CSAPSRASSGSAHEQFF. The CDR3 DNA is TGCAGTGCTCCCTCTAGGGCCTCTAGCGGGAGTGCCCATGAGCAGTTCTTC.

This clonotype was observed a handful of times. J is TRBJ2-1 and V is TRBV24-1, with D hard to call. Trimming left V 0 bases short and J 12 bases short, with 5 bases between. CDR1 KGHDR and CDR2 SFDVKD come from the germline V gene. The length of the CDR3 is 11 residues. The CDR3 region has the DNA TGTGCCACCAGTGATTTGCACAGGCAGTTCTTC. Protein: CATSDLHRQFF.

This clonotype was found a few times. The gene calls are TRBV6-1 and TRBJ1-5; D unclear. V was pared by 3 bases and J by 4 bases, with 7 bases between. The CDR3 is 13 amino acids. The germline V gene has CDR1 MNHNS and CDR2 SASEGT. CDR3 sequence: CASSDRENQPQHF. CDR3 sequence (DNA): TGTGCCAGCAGTGATCGGGAAAATCAGCCCCAGCATTTT.